These 3 T cell receptor beta chains were sequenced from one sample in a study of regulatory T cells in long-lasting Graves disease. This sample's time point: newly diagnosed GD, antithyroid drugs for less than 3 months. PBMCs provided the RNA from which the TCR library was made. For TCR beta, libraries came from iRepertoire HTBI primers and Arm-PCR of CDR3 regions. TCRdb passed the multiplex PCR reads through MiXCR, listing each CDR3 protein once. The table includes some 450,000 distinct CDR3 sequences, about a sixth detected once. The same data also contributed to another study, on T cells in Graves' hyperthyroidism and ophthalmopathy.

Sample: peripheral blood mononuclear cells (PBMCs), taken at new diagnosis, from a patient treated with antithyroid drugs. Source of these receptors: a woman under 40 with Graves disease.

At least ten counts were recorded for this clonotype. The V gene is TRBV20-1, the J gene TRBJ2-1; the match to TRBD2 covers 14 bases. The V gene's germline CDR1 is DFQATT and CDR2 SNEGSKA (reference sequence). The CDR3 is 16 residues long. V lost 6 bases and J lost 7; bases outside the gene matches: 11. The CDR3 region is CSALISGTSGSNEQFF. DNA of the CDR3: TGCAGTGCCCTGATCTCCGGGACTAGCGGGAGTAATGAGCAGTTCTTC.

V gene TRBV6-1 combines with J gene TRBJ2-1, with 8 bases that match TRBD2. J was trimmed by 10 bases and V by 5 bases; bases with no gene match: 19. CDR3 length equals 17 residues. Per the germline V gene, CDR1 is MNHNS and CDR2 is SASEGT. The chain's CDR3 is CASSPRTRVAGREEQFF. The CDR3 nucleotides are TGTGCCAGCAGTCCCCGCACACGGGTAGCGGGACGTGAAGAGCAGTTCTTC.

V gene TRBV5-6 combines with J gene TRBJ2-7, with 8 positions matching TRBD1. The CDR3 spans 17 residues. CDR1 and CDR2 from the germline V gene are SGHDT and YYEEEE. With V trimmed by 4 bases and J by 1 base, 13 bases remained unmatched. CDR3 sequence: CASSGRDRSYHSYEQYF. The CDR3 nucleotides are TGTGCCAGCAGCGGACGGGACAGGTCCTATCATTCCTACGAGCAGTACTTC.